This TCR beta chain emerged from a study of OX40 agonist ivuxolimab in advanced cancers. Study background: Dose-escalation patients suffered from hepatocellular carcinoma, melanoma, renal cell or head and neck cancer. General study results and limits: Averaging showed that CD8+ T cells had more expanded clones than CD4+ did.

A word on this clone: Its target is unknown.

Data came from immunoSEQ multiplex PCR; TCRdb stores just in-frame clones and leaves some out. This sample has over 60,000 clones; 82% occur once, and the top ten carry around 6.7%. This specimen consisted of CD4+ or CD8+ T cells sorted from blood, obtained in a trial of the OX40 agonist ivuxolimab. The clonotype comes from an adult with an advanced solid tumor such as melanoma, head and neck, liver or kidney cancer.

CDR3 sequence (DNA): TGCGCCAGCAGACCAGGGAGCGGGGGAACACAAGAGACCCAGTACTTC. Protein product: CASRPGSGGTQETQYF. The chain employs TRBV5-1 and TRBJ2-5; 8 bases align to TRBD2. From germline, CDR1 is SGHRS and CDR2 YFSETQ. The V and J ends lost 5 bases and 2 bases, in that order; junction bases with no gene match: 11. The CDR3 length is 16 residues.